Included here is one T cell receptor (beta chain) sequence, with context. As yet, its antigen is unknown. Unstimulated regulatory T cells (CD4+CD25+CD127-), CD4+CD25- non-regulatory cells, CD4 and CD8 cells were FACS-sorted from thawed PBMCs. The data derive from a study of Tregs in tolerant kidney transplant recipients. Assay used: immunoSEQ multiplex PCR; TCRdb lists only in-frame clones, some missing. The sample lists about 78,000 clones, less than 95% occurring once. Whole-study findings and limits: Changing PCR primers prevented nucleotide comparison between some patients' samples. No direct test of biological reproducibility was done here. Few patients were studied, so findings need validation in larger groups.

The TCR was taken from a human donor who received a combined kidney and bone marrow transplant. The source material was Tregs from blood, sampled before the transplant.

CDR3 DNA: TGCGCCAGCAGCCGGGCTAGCGGGAGCAGGAGTGAGCAGTTCTTC. It encodes CASSRASGSRSEQFF. V and J are TRBV5-1 and TRBJ2-1; TRBD2 matches 10 bases. V shed 4 bases and J 9 bases; nucleotides not matched to a gene: 10. This CDR3 has 15 amino acids. The germline CDR1 and CDR2 sequences are SGHRS and YFSETQ.